A single sample gave rise to the 22 T cell receptor beta chains below, sequenced in a study of blood T cells in healthy people across ages. With a J-beta primer mix and a sample-barcoded 5' primer, a second PCR ran about 7 to 11 cycles. One entry per CDR3 protein, called by TCRdb with MiXCR from the 5' RACE reads. The profile shows 1,100,000 or so distinct CDR3 sequences, roughly 45% of them singletons. Material: blood. The source is an older woman in good health.

The rearrangement links TRBV2 to TRBJ2-1; TRBD2 might be the D (5 bases). CDR1 and CDR2 (germline): SNHLY, FYNNEI. V dropped 6 bases and J dropped 3 bases, with 15 bases sitting between them. The CDR3 contains 15 residues. The CDR3: CASRHPGKGYNEQFF. The CDR3 coding sequence is TGTGCCAGCAGGCATCCGGGAAAGGGCTACAATGAGCAGTTCTTC.

The rearrangement joins TRBV24-1 to TRBJ1-5; 8 bases agree with TRBD1. This CDR3 is 13 amino acids long. Germline V gene sequence: CDR1 KGHDR, CDR2 SFDVKD. V lost 3 bases and J lost 7; bases outside the gene matches: 1. The DNA of the CDR3 is TGTGCCACCAGTGATACAGGGGGACAGCCCCAGCATTTT. Translating gives CATSDTGGQPQHF.

This chain links TRBV12-3 or TRBV12-4 with TRBJ2-5, with 8 positions matching TRBD2. The V and J ends lost 8 bases and 11 bases, in that order; junction bases with no gene match: 19. This CDR3 is 15 amino acids long. As DNA, the CDR3 is TGTGCCAGCGGCGGGGCGGGAGGTACCTACAATGAGCAGTACTTC. Amino acid sequence: CASGGAGGTYNEQYF.

The CDR3 here is CSAPPPAGLYNEQFF. The CDR3 coding sequence is TGCAGTGCACCACCACCCGCGGGACTATACAATGAGCAGTTCTTC. The chain combines TRBV20-1 with TRBJ2-1; 7 bases map to TRBD2. V lost 6 bases and J lost 4; bases outside the gene matches: 12. The CDR3 has 15 residues. CDR1 DFQATT and CDR2 SNEGSKA come from the germline V gene (reference sequence).

This clonotype has more than one count but fewer than ten. V and J are TRBV10-3 and TRBJ2-6; D is unresolved. V was pared by 10 bases and J by 1 base, with 8 bases between. CDR3 length: 13 residues. Germline-derived CDR1 and CDR2 are ENHRY and SYGVKD. The CDR3 bases are TGTGCCACCACAGATTCTGGGGCCAACGTCCTGACTTTC. Amino acids: CATTDSGANVLTF.

V is TRBV4-1 and J is TRBJ2-5; 10 bases map to TRBD1. The trim removed 5 bases at V and 11 bases at J, leaving 14 bases unmatched. Germline assignment: CDR1 MGHRA and CDR2 YSYEKL. The CDR3 covers 15 residues. DNA of the CDR3: TGCGCCAGCAGCTTCCGACAGGGGGCAACGAATGAGCAGTACTTC. The encoded protein is CASSFRQGATNEQYF.

The chain employs TRBV6-1 and TRBJ2-1; D tentatively fits TRBD1 or TRBD2 (6 bases each). V was trimmed by 8 bases and J by 8 bases, leaving 16 bases between them. CDR3 length: 13 residues. From germline, CDR1 is MNHNS and CDR2 SASEGT. Here the CDR3 DNA reads TGTGCCAGCCGATTGATCCGGGGGCATGAGCAGTTCTTC. The encoded protein is CASRLIRGHEQFF.

In DNA, the CDR3 is TGTGCCAGCAGTGACCCGACAGTACGGAACACTGAAGCTTTCTTT. Its protein product is CASSDPTVRNTEAFF. This chain joins TRBV6-1 and TRBJ1-1; possible D gene TRBD1, 5 bases. Per germline, CDR1 MNHNS and CDR2 SASEGT. The CDR3 runs to 15 residues. V was clipped by 3 bases and J by 1 base, with 12 bases between them.

CDR3 coding DNA: TGTGCCAGCAGGCGCGACATCTCTGGAAACACCATATATTTT. It is translated as CASRRDISGNTIYF. J is TRBJ1-3 and V is TRBV27; no definite D call. CDR1 is MNHEY and CDR2 is SMNVEV in the germline V gene (reference sequence). The CDR3 loop spans 14 amino acids. V lost 6 bases and J 0 bases, leaving 9 bases between the germline ends.

The genes are TRBV9 and TRBJ2-7; D remains ambiguous. The ends were cut back, 2 bases at V and 2 bases at J, with 11 bases in the middle. CDR3 length: 14 residues. CDR1 and CDR2 (germline): SGDLS, YYNGEE. CDR3: CASSVSGVPYEQYF. In DNA, the CDR3 is TGTGCCAGCAGCGTGTCGGGTGTACCCTACGAGCAGTACTTC.

There are a few counts of this clonotype. The CDR3 spells CASSAAPGYEQYF. The CDR3 DNA follows: TGTGCCAGCAGTGCAGCTCCAGGGTACGAGCAGTACTTC. The chain links TRBV27 to TRBJ2-7; possible D gene TRBD1, 5 bases. Germline-derived CDR1 and CDR2 are MNHEY and SMNVEV (reference sequence). This CDR3 spans 13 amino acids. Between the trimmed V and J ends, which lost 5 bases and 4 bases, there was a span of 12 bases.

This clonotype appeared many times. The V gene is TRBV7-2, the J gene TRBJ2-7; D is unresolved. The CDR3 is 11 residues long. V lost 5 bases to trimming and J lost 2 bases, with 4 bases between them. CDR1 SGHTA and CDR2 FQGNSA come from the germline V gene. CDR3 sequence reads: CASSAAYEQYF. CDR3 bases: TGTGCCAGCAGCGCGGCCTACGAGCAGTACTTC.

The V call is TRBV28, the J call TRBJ2-1, with D perhaps TRBD1 (6 bases). Germline lookup yields CDR1 MDHEN and CDR2 SYDVKM. The CDR3 runs to 13 residues. V was shortened by 5 bases and J by 9 bases, with 14 bases between the two germline ends. Here the CDR3 reads CASSGTGITEQFF. In nucleotides, the CDR3 is TGTGCCAGCAGTGGAACAGGGATTACTGAGCAGTTCTTC.

The J gene is TRBJ1-2, the V gene TRBV27; the D gene is possibly TRBD1 (6 bases). This CDR3 contains 15 residues. V was clipped by 5 bases and J by 2 bases, with 15 bases between them. The germline V gene encodes CDR1 MNHEY and CDR2 SMNVEV (reference sequence). The CDR3 DNA is TGTGCCAGCAGTGCTTATGACAGGATGAACTATGGCTACACCTTC. Translation: CASSAYDRMNYGYTF.

This clonotype appeared a few times. V is TRBV6-2 or TRBV6-3 and J is TRBJ2-7, with D perhaps TRBD1 or TRBD2 (6 bases each). Trimming removed 7 bases from V and 3 bases from J, with 19 bases in between. The germline V gene encodes CDR1 MNHEY and CDR2 SVGEGT. This CDR3 is 15 amino acids long. CDR3 DNA: TGTGCCAGCAAGAACGGGGGCTTTTCCGTCTACGAGCAGTACTTC. It is translated as CASKNGGFSVYEQYF.

This clonotype was counted between two and nine times. V and J are TRBV6-2 or TRBV6-3 and TRBJ2-7; tentative D call: TRBD2 (6 bases). This CDR3 is 14 amino acids long. V dropped 4 bases and J dropped 3 bases, with 13 bases sitting between them. Germline CDR1 and CDR2: MNHEY and SVGEGT. The CDR3 nucleotides read TGTGCCAGCAGTTTGGCGGGGCTCCACTACGAGCAGTACTTC. Its translation: CASSLAGLHYEQYF.

This clonotype turned up a few times. The chain employs TRBV20-1 and TRBJ2-7; possibly TRBD1 for D (6 bases). Germline V lookup: CDR1 DFQATT, CDR2 SNEGSKA (reference sequence). Trimming took 3 bases from V and 6 from J, leaving 15 bases between them. The CDR3 extends over 13 amino acids. The CDR3 DNA reads as TGCAGTGCTAGTAGGGTGACAGGCTCCGAGCAGTACTTC. Its translation is CSASRVTGSEQYF.

J is TRBJ2-1 and V is TRBV24-1, with D hard to call. The CDR3 consists of 12 residues. Per germline, CDR1 KGHDR and CDR2 SFDVKD. V gave up 6 bases and J gave up 6 bases, with 8 bases separating them. CDR3 residues: CATSSSVNEQFF. The CDR3 DNA follows: TGTGCCACCAGTTCCTCGGTCAATGAGCAGTTCTTC.

This clonotype was recorded at least ten times. The gene calls are TRBV6-2 or TRBV6-3 and TRBJ2-5; D gene ambiguous. CDR1 is MNHEY and CDR2 is SVGEGT in the germline V gene. The CDR3 is made up of 11 amino acids. With 2 bases removed from V and 5 bases from J, the gap between germline ends came to 3 bases. CDR3 nucleotide sequence: TGTGCCAGCAGTTACGCGGAGACCCAGTACTTC. Its translation is CASSYAETQYF.

There are many counts of this clonotype. The chain has TRBV20-1 and TRBJ2-1, with 12 bases aligning to TRBD2. CDR1 and CDR2 (germline): DFQATT, SNEGSKA (reference sequence). This CDR3 has 17 residues. V trimming: 2 bases; J trimming: 4 bases; junction bases outside the gene matches: 9. CDR3 bases: TGCAGTGCTAGATTTGCTAGCGGGAGGGTCTTGTACAATGAGCAGTTCTTC. Its translation: CSARFASGRVLYNEQFF.

The chain links TRBV20-1 to TRBJ2-3; 11 bases map to TRBD1. V lost 0 bases to trimming and J lost 5 bases; unmatched junction nucleotides: 1. CDR1 is DFQATT and CDR2 is SNEGSKA in the germline V gene (reference sequence). The CDR3 is 14 residues long. The CDR3 sequence: CSAREDRGRDTQYF. CDR3 nucleotide sequence: TGCAGTGCTAGAGAGGACAGGGGGCGAGATACGCAGTATTTT.

The gene calls are TRBV10-3 and TRBJ1-6, with TRBD1 as a possible D gene (6 bases). Germline-derived CDR1 and CDR2 are ENHRY and SYGVKD. CDR3 length: 13 amino acids. Trimming removed 4 bases at V and 7 bases at J, with 8 bases between. The CDR3 DNA is TGTGCCATCAGTGTCGACAGGAATTCACCCCTCCACTTT. Amino acids: CAISVDRNSPLHF.